This T cell receptor (beta chain) was found in a study of Ad26.COV2.S vaccination and SARS-CoV-2 variants. Findings and caveats of the study: Overall T cell responses may have been underestimated by the analyses of TCR breadth and depth.

Trimming took 8 bases from V and 4 from J; bases not matched to a gene: 6. CDR3 length: 13 residues. This table comes from immunoSEQ multiplex PCR, and its TCRdb copy is limited to in-frame clones, with some not included. The sample lists roughly 270,000 clones, around 87% occurring once. The treatment here: about 20 received Ad26.COV2.S at low or high dose, single or two shots; about 5 received placebo; per-sample allocation not given. Sample collection was performed on day 63 after the first vaccine or placebo injection. Boston hosted the donor, who was an adult aged 18-55 years. A remark on this clone: Antigen specificity is unknown.

This chain connects TRBV12-3 or TRBV12-4 to TRBJ1-2; the match to TRBD1 covers 8 bases. The receptor was isolated from a person aged 18-65 years who received the Ad26.COV2.S COVID-19 vaccine or a placebo. The starting material was peripheral blood, obtained in a trial of Ad26.COV2.S vaccine versus placebo. The CDR3 coding sequence is TGTGCCAGCGGTCTGGGACAGGCCTATGGCTACACCTTC. Translated: CASGLGQAYGYTF.